This is a list of T cell receptor beta chains from one sample in a study of identifying expanded T cells in peripheral blood. The protocol was immunoSEQ multiplex PCR, while the TCRdb copy is restricted to in-frame clones and leaves out a portion. The repertoire holds approximately 50,000 clones, with 70% to 85% as singletons. The sample was blood. These receptors were taken from a person between 18 and 75 years old in good health. Both conserved end residues are part of each CDR3. The D gene is left open where the match is weak. Clone size is not always given. Where it is, it says once, few, many or a class for expanded clones.

>13|TRBV19|TRBD2|TRBJ2-1|-
CASLSGGGNEQFF
TGTGCCAGTTTGAGCGGGGGAGGTAATGAGCAGTTCTTC
>13|TRBV30|TRBD1|TRBJ2-1|-
CAWMATRQGQIFF
TGTGCCTGGATGGCCACTCGACAGGGTCAAATATTCTTC
>14|TRBV10-2|TRBD1|TRBJ1-6|-
CASRPGQGNSPLHF
TGCGCCAGCAGACCTGGACAGGGAAATTCACCCCTCCACTTT
>15|TRBV30|TRBD1|TRBJ2-7|-
CAWSVGTGASYEQYF
TGTGCCTGGAGTGTCGGGACAGGGGCCTCCTACGAGCAGTACTTC
>15|TRBV5-1|TRBD1|TRBJ2-2|-
CASRVSTGETGELFF
TGCGCCAGCAGGGTTTCGACAGGGGAAACCGGGGAGCTGTTTTTT
>15|TRBV27|-|TRBJ2-7|few
CASSRELAPTYEQYF
TGTGCCAGCAGTCGCGAACTTGCACCCACCTACGAGCAGTACTTC
>15|TRBV4-1|-|TRBJ1-2|-
CASSQDYQTNYGYTF
TGCGCCAGCAGCCAAGACTACCAGACAAACTATGGCTACACCTTC
>15|TRBV5-2|-|TRBJ1-2|-
CASSLSPGGEYGYTF
TGTGCCAGCAGCTTATCCCCAGGGGGCGAGTATGGCTACACCTTC
>15|TRBV7-9|TRBD1|TRBJ2-7|once
CASSLFEQGAYEQYF
TGTGCCAGCAGCTTATTCGAACAGGGGGCCTACGAGCAGTACTTC
>16|TRBV29-1|-|TRBJ2-2|-
CSVETREGTYTGELFF
TGCAGCGTTGAGACGCGTGAGGGGACATACACCGGGGAGCTGTTTTTT
>15|TRBV6-1|-|TRBJ1-5|few
CASSPPGVPGVPQHF
TGTGCCAGCAGTCCGCCGGGGGTCCCAGGTGTGCCCCAGCATTTT
>15|TRBV5-6|-|TRBJ2-1|-
CASSFGGTGIGEQFF
TGTGCCAGCAGCTTCGGGGGAACAGGTATAGGTGAGCAGTTCTTC
>15|TRBV5-1|TRBD1|TRBJ1-4|-
CASSLRQGLNEKLFF
TGCGCCAGCAGCCTTCGACAGGGGCTGAATGAAAAACTGTTTTTT
>15|TRBV19|-|TRBJ2-2|-
CASSPEDSLTGELFF
TGTGCCAGTAGTCCAGAGGACAGTCTGACCGGGGAGCTGTTTTTT
>16|TRBV5-4|-|TRBJ2-3|-
CASRPRPSSGTDTQYF
TGTGCCAGCCGCCCCCGGCCGTCTAGCGGCACAGATACGCAGTATTTT
>13|TRBV6-6|-|TRBJ1-1|-
CASSAERRTEAFF
TGTGCCAGCAGTGCAGAAAGGAGGACTGAAGCTTTCTTT
>14|TRBV5-1|TRBD1|TRBJ1-2|-
CASSLGQGFGGYTF
TGCGCCAGCAGCTTGGGACAGGGGTTTGGTGGCTACACCTTC
>14|TRBV7-2|TRBD1|TRBJ2-1|-
CASSARTGPNEQFF
TGTGCCAGCAGCGCCCGGACAGGGCCGAATGAGCAGTTCTTC
>13|TRBV7-9|-|TRBJ1-2|-
CASSSDPSRGYTF
TGTGCCAGCAGCTCTGACCCTTCGCGGGGCTACACCTTC
>15|TRBV5-1|-|TRBJ1-2|-
CASSLGGTDNYGYTF
TGCGCCAGCAGCTTGGGGGGCACAGACAACTATGGCTACACCTTC
>14|TRBV7-2|-|TRBJ2-7|-
CASSLLQGTGEQYF
TGTGCCAGCAGCTTGCTACAGGGTACGGGCGAGCAGTACTTC
>15|TRBV6-6|-|TRBJ2-7|-
CASSSPGLSSYEQYF
TGTGCCAGCAGTTCCCCGGGGCTAAGCTCCTACGAGCAGTACTTC
>15|TRBV6-5|TRBD1|TRBJ1-2|-
CASSAPGTGLYGYTF
TGTGCCAGCAGTGCTCCCGGGACAGGCCTTTATGGCTACACCTTC
>11|TRBV10-3|-|TRBJ2-3|-
CAIRGGDTQYF
TGTGCCATCAGGGGCGGAGATACGCAGTATTTT
>16|TRBV6-1|-|TRBJ2-5|once
CASSAWRASEKETQYF
TGTGCCAGCAGTGCCTGGAGGGCTAGCGAGAAAGAGACCCAGTACTTC
>14|TRBV4-1|-|TRBJ1-2|-
CASSHQGRVGGYTF
TGCGCCAGCAGCCACCAGGGGAGAGTGGGAGGCTACACCTTC
>10|TRBV30|-|TRBJ2-1|once
CASSPGQQFF
TGTGCCTCAAGTCCCGGGCAGCAGTTCTTC
>12|TRBV6-5|TRBD1|TRBJ2-7|-
CATRDRAREQYF
TGTGCCACCAGGGACAGGGCAAGGGAGCAGTACTTC
>16|TRBV19|-|TRBJ1-5|-
CASRASPKRGNQPQHF
TGTGCCAGTAGGGCATCTCCGAAGAGGGGGAATCAGCCCCAGCATTTT
>14|TRBV5-4|-|TRBJ2-2|-
CASSVPGPQGELFF
TGTGCCAGCAGCGTTCCGGGTCCCCAGGGGGAGCTGTTTTTT
>13|TRBV19|-|TRBJ2-5|-
CASTQGNQETQYF
TGTGCCAGTACCCAGGGTAACCAAGAGACCCAGTACTTC
>11|TRBV20-1|TRBD2|TRBJ2-7|-
CSGLAGYEQYF
TGCAGTGGACTAGCGGGGTACGAGCAGTACTTC
>12|TRBV30|TRBD1|TRBJ2-5|-
CAWKGAGETQYF
TGTGCCTGGAAGGGGGCTGGAGAGACCCAGTACTTC
>15|TRBV25-1|-|TRBJ2-7|-
CASSGHPDSAYEQYF
TGTGCCAGCAGTGGACACCCGGACAGCGCCTACGAGCAGTACTTC
>14|TRBV5-4|TRBD1|TRBJ2-5|-
CASSRDRGTETQYF
TGTGCCAGCAGCAGGGACAGGGGAACGGAGACCCAGTACTTC
>15|TRBV29-1|-|TRBJ2-1|-
CSALRDQGTSDEQFF
TGCAGCGCCTTGAGAGATCAGGGAACGTCGGATGAGCAGTTCTTC
>16|TRBV27|TRBD1|TRBJ2-7|-
CASSPPGTGWPYEQYF
TGTGCCAGCAGCCCCCCAGGGACAGGTTGGCCCTACGAGCAGTACTTC
>16|TRBV10-3|TRBD1|TRBJ2-3|-
CAISGGTGPSTDTQYF
TGTGCCATCAGTGGGGGGACAGGTCCTAGCACAGATACGCAGTATTTT